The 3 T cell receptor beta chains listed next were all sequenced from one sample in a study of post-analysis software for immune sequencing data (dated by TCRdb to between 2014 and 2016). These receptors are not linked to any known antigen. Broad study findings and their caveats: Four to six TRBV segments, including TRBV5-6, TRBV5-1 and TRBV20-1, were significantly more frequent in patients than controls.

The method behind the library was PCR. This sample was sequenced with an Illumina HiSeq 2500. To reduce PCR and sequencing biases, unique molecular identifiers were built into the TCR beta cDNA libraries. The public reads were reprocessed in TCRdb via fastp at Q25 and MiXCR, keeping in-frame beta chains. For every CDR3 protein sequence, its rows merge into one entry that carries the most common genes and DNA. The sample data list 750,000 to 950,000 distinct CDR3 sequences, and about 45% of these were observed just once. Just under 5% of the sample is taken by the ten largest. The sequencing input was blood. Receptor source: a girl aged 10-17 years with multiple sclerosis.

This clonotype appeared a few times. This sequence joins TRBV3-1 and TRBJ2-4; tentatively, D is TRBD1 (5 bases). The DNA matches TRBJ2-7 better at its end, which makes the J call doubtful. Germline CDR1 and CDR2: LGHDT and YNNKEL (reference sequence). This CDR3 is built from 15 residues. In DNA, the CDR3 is TGTGCCAGCAGCCAAGGGTTTGCGACAGCCTACGAGCAGTACTTC. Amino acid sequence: CASSQGFATAYEQYF.

CDR3: CASSGTSGNSYNEQFF. CDR3 nucleotides: TGTGCCAGCTCAGGGACTAGCGGGAACTCCTACAATGAGCAGTTCTTC. The chain carries TRBV18 and TRBJ2-1, with 13 bases fitting TRBD2. Trimming removed 5 bases from V and 0 bases from J; junction bases left unmatched: 1. The CDR3 length is 16 residues. Germline CDR1 reads KGHSH; CDR2 reads LQKENI.

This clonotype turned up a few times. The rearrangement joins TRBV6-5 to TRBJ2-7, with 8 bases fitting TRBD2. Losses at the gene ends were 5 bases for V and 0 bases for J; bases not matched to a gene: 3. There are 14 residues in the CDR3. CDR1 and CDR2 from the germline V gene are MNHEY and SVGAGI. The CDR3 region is CASSAGGGSYEQYF. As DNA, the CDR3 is TGTGCCAGCAGTGCCGGGGGGGGCTCCTACGAGCAGTACTTC.